A single sample gave rise to the 19 T cell receptor beta chains below, sequenced in a study of OX40 agonist ivuxolimab in advanced cancers. Measured with immunoSEQ multiplex PCR; TCRdb has only the in-frame clones, and not every one. The repertoire holds approximately 76,000 clones, with approximately 89% as singletons. This sample comprised CD4+ or CD8+ T cells sorted from blood, obtained in a trial of the OX40 agonist ivuxolimab. The source is an adult with an advanced solid tumor such as melanoma, head and neck, liver or kidney cancer.

The chain recombines TRBV5-4 with TRBJ2-7; tentative D call: TRBD1 (8 bases). Germline CDR1 SGHNT, CDR2 YYREEE (reference sequence). Trimming shortened V by 2 bases and J by 4 bases, and 13 bases separated the two germline ends. The CDR3 extends over 14 amino acids. CDR3: CASSLQGGLYEQYF. CDR3 DNA sequence: TGTGCCAGCAGCTTACAGGGGGGGCTTTACGAGCAGTACTTC.

The table lists this clone with a few counts. The genes are TRBV6-6 and TRBJ1-5, with D possibly being TRBD1 (5 bases). The length of the CDR3 is 16 residues. V was trimmed by 5 bases and J by 0 bases, leaving 14 bases between them. CDR1 MNHNY and CDR2 SVGAGI come from the germline V gene (reference sequence). The CDR3 region has the DNA TGTGCCAGCAGTCAGGAGACAGTATATAGCAATCAGCCCCAGCATTTT. Its translation: CASSQETVYSNQPQHF.

The chain uses TRBV5-1 and TRBJ1-5; tentative D call: TRBD1 (5 bases). V was clipped by 1 base and J by 6 bases, with 11 bases between them. CDR1 SGHRS and CDR2 YFSETQ come from the germline V gene. This CDR3 region has 14 residues. The DNA for the CDR3 is TGCGCCAGCAGCTTGACAGGTATGGGTCAGCCCCAGCATTTT. It specifies CASSLTGMGQPQHF.

The J gene is TRBJ1-5, the V gene TRBV6-1; D is unclear. V was shortened by 6 bases and J by 10 bases, with 19 bases between the two germline ends. The CDR3 is 14 residues long. Germline loops: CDR1 MNHNS, CDR2 SASEGT. The CDR3 DNA reads TGTGCCAGCAGGACCCCGGGAGAGCTGGGACCCCAGCATTTT. It is translated as CASRTPGELGPQHF.

In nucleotides, the CDR3 is TGCGCCAGCAGCCAAGATCCGGCGGAAGAGACCCAGTACTTC. It specifies CASSQDPAEETQYF. The chain uses TRBV4-1 and TRBJ2-5; D ambiguous. The V gene lost 0 bases and the J gene lost 3 bases, with 8 bases spanning the gap. The CDR3 spans 14 residues. Germline CDR1 is MGHRA and CDR2 is YSYEKL.

The chain couples TRBV19 to TRBJ2-2; 12 nucleotides match TRBD2. Looked up from germline, CDR1 is LNHDA and CDR2 is SQIVND (reference sequence). The CDR3 loop spans 15 amino acids. With 5 bases clipped from V and 6 bases from J, the junction kept 4 bases outside the gene matches. The CDR3 loop is CASSRLAGAAGELFF. DNA for the CDR3: TGTGCCAGTAGTCGACTAGCGGGAGCTGCCGGGGAGCTGTTTTTT.

The gene calls are TRBV2 and TRBJ2-7; TRBD2 might be the D (7 bases). The CDR3 totals 13 residues. Between the trimmed V and J ends, which lost 2 bases and 5 bases, there was a span of 10 bases. Germline V gene sequence: CDR1 SNHLY, CDR2 FYNNEI. The CDR3 DNA reads TGTGCCAGCAGTGAATTAGGGGGGGACGAGCAGTACTTC. Translated, it gives CASSELGGDEQYF. Full variable domain (missing parts from reference TRBV2 and TRBJ2-7): EPEVTQTPSHQVTQMGQEVILRCVPISNHLYFYWYRQILGQKVEFLVSFYNNEISEKSEIFDDQFSVERPDGSNFTLKIRSTKLEDSAMYFCASSELGGDEQYFGPGTRLTVT.

V gene TRBV6-6 combines with J gene TRBJ2-7; 9 bases fit TRBD1. V lost 7 bases, J lost 2 bases, and 6 bases stayed unmatched. Germline V gene lookup returns CDR1 MNHNY and CDR2 SVGAGI (reference sequence). The CDR3 contains 14 residues. The CDR3 loop reads CASTGQGRTYEQYF. Here the CDR3 DNA reads TGTGCCAGCACCGGACAGGGGCGAACCTACGAGCAGTACTTC.

This clone was seen a single time. V usage is TRBV6-1 and J usage is TRBJ2-7; TRBD1 agrees at 8 bases. The CDR3 length is 15 residues. Germline CDR1 and CDR2: MNHNS and SASEGT. V shed 2 bases, J shed 5 bases, and the junction held 8 bases outside the gene matches. In DNA, the CDR3 is TGTGCCAGCAGTGAACAACCAGGGGGCTTGGACGAGCAGTACTTC. Its protein product is CASSEQPGGLDEQYF.

The chain uses TRBV4-3 and TRBJ2-1; 9 bases map to TRBD1. Germline CDR1 reads LGHNA; CDR2 reads YSLEER. This CDR3 is 17 amino acids long. Trimming removed 0 bases from V and 4 bases from J; junction bases left unmatched: 7. The CDR3 spells CASSQDWGTGQYNEQFF. CDR3 in DNA: TGCGCCAGCAGCCAAGATTGGGGGACAGGGCAGTACAATGAGCAGTTCTTC.

This chain connects TRBV6-5 to TRBJ1-5; a possible D gene is TRBD1 (6 bases). V lost 10 bases to trimming and J lost 4 bases, with 17 bases between them. CDR1 and CDR2 from the germline V gene are MNHEY and SVGAGI. This CDR3 comprises 14 residues. The CDR3 coding sequence is TGTGCCACCGCGGGGGCAGGGCGGAATCAGCCCCAGCATTTT. Translating gives CATAGAGRNQPQHF.

For the CDR3, the DNA is TGTGCCAGTAGTGGGGGGGCCGGGGAGGCCTATAATTCACCCCTCCACTTT. Its protein product is CASSGGAGEAYNSPLHF. The chain joins TRBV19 to TRBJ1-6, with D perhaps TRBD1 (6 bases). Germline CDR1 and CDR2: LNHDA and SQIVND (reference sequence). CDR3 length: 17 residues. Trimming removed 5 bases from V and 2 bases from J, with 16 bases in between.

The chain joins TRBV6-1 to TRBJ1-2, with D unresolved. Germline CDR1 and CDR2: MNHNS and SASEGT. V was pared by 7 bases and J by 2 bases, with 5 bases between. The CDR3 is 11 residues long. The CDR3 bases are TGTGCCAGCAACGGAAACTATGGCTACACCTTC. This sequence encodes CASNGNYGYTF.

This chain uses TRBV10-3 with TRBJ2-2; D gene ambiguous. Germline V CDR1 and CDR2: ENHRY, SYGVKD. CDR3 length: 16 amino acids. V gave up 4 bases and J gave up 1 base, with 13 bases separating them. CDR3 loop: CAISGQHGRNTGELFF. CDR3 nucleotide sequence: TGTGCCATCAGTGGGCAACACGGAAGGAACACCGGGGAGCTGTTTTTT.

The J gene is TRBJ1-2, the V gene TRBV7-8; D uncertain. V was shortened by 5 bases and J by 5 bases, with 9 bases between the two germline ends. The V gene's germline CDR1 is SGHVS and CDR2 FQNEAQ. This CDR3 region has 12 residues. The CDR3 region is CASSPTGYGYTF. The CDR3 bases are TGTGCCAGCAGCCCCACTGGATATGGCTACACCTTC.

The chain carries TRBV19 and TRBJ2-1, with D perhaps given as TRBD1 or TRBD2 (5 bases each). V was trimmed by 1 base and J by 7 bases, leaving 23 bases between them. This CDR3 contains 18 residues. CDR1 and CDR2 from the germline V gene are LNHDA and SQIVND (reference sequence). CDR3 in amino acids: CASSIGLVAWTSGNEQFF. CDR3 nucleotides: TGTGCCAGTAGTATAGGCCTGGTGGCCTGGACATCGGGAAATGAGCAGTTCTTC.

V is TRBV30 and J is TRBJ1-1; the D gene is possibly TRBD1 (5 bases). CDR1 and CDR2 (germline): GTSNPN, SVGIG (reference sequence). V was trimmed by 2 bases and J by 4 bases, leaving 11 bases between them. The CDR3 spans 13 residues. CDR3 in amino acids: CAWSLGGTTEAFF. The CDR3 DNA reads TGTGCCTGGAGTTTAGGTGGGACCACTGAAGCTTTCTTT.

This sequence joins TRBV19 and TRBJ2-3; the D is unclear. Trimming removed 2 bases at V and 5 bases at J, with 14 bases between. The germline CDR1 and CDR2 sequences are LNHDA and SQIVND (reference sequence). The CDR3 sequence is 15 residues long. CDR3 sequence reads: CASSISGSNRDTQYF. DNA for the CDR3: TGTGCCAGTAGTATATCGGGCAGCAATAGAGATACGCAGTATTTT.

The chain uses TRBV15 and TRBJ2-1; the D is unclear. CDR1 LNHNV and CDR2 YYDKDF come from the germline V gene (reference sequence). The CDR3 has 15 residues. The ends were cut back, 0 bases at V and 7 bases at J, with 13 bases in the middle. The CDR3 DNA sequence: TGTGCCACCAGCAGAGATATAAACCAAAATAATGAGCAGTTCTTC. This sequence encodes CATSRDINQNNEQFF.